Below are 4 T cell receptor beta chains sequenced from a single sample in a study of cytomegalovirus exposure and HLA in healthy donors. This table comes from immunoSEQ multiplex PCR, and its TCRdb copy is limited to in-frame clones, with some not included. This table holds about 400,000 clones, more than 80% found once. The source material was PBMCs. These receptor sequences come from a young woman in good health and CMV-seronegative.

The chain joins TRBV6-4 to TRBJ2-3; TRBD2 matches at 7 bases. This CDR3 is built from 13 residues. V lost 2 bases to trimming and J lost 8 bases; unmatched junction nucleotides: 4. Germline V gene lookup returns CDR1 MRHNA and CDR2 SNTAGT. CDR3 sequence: CASSDVSGATQYF. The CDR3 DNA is TGTGCCAGCAGTGACGTGAGCGGGGCTACGCAGTATTTT.

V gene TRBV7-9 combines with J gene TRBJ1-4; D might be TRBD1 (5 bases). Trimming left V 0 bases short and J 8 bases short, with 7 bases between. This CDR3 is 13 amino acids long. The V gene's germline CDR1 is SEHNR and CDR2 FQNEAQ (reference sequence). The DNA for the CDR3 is TGTGCCAGCAGCTTAGCGGGGGGAGAAAAACTGTTTTTT. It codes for CASSLAGGEKLFF.

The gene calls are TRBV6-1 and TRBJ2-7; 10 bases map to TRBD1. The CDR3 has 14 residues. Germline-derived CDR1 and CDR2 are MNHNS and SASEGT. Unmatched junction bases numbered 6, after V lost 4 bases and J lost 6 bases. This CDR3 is CASSGQGAISEQYF. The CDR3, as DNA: TGTGCCAGCAGTGGACAGGGGGCGATTTCCGAGCAGTACTTC.

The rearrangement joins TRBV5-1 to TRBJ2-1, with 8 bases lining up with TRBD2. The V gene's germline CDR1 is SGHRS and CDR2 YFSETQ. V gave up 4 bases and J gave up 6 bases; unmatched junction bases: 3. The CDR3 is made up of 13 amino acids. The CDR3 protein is CASSPGGLNEQFF. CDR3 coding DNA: TGCGCCAGCAGCCCGGGGGGGCTCAATGAGCAGTTCTTC. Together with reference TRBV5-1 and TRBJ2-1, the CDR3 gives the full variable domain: KAGVTQTPRYLIKTRGQQVTLSCSPISGHRSVSWYQQTPGQGLQFLFEYFSETQRNKGNFPGRFSGRQFSNSRSEMNVSTLELGDSALYLCASSPGGLNEQFFGPGTRLTVL.